The 16 T cell receptor beta chains listed next were all sequenced from one sample in a study of control samples from healthy donors and cancer patients (dated by TCRdb to about 2020). Receptor amplification or capture employed the immunoSEQ multiplex PCR assay. TCRdb stores this immuneACCESS table with in-frame sequences only. Part of the clones is absent; in the studies checked, under half of the shortfall reflects unresolved V genes, and no reason is known for the rest. The sample includes around 130,000 clones, with about 88% observed a single time. The ten largest make up about 3.2% of the sample. The sequenced sample consisted of blood. The source of these receptors is a man aged 50 to 60 in good health.

The chain carries TRBV6-5 and TRBJ1-5; possible D gene TRBD1, 5 bases. Germline V gene data show CDR1 as MNHEY and CDR2 as SVGAGI. This CDR3 has 15 amino acids. V was cut by 10 bases and J by 0 bases, with 16 bases left in between. The CDR3 DNA sequence: TGTGCCACCCAGGAGGGGCCATATAGCAATCAGCCCCAGCATTTT. Translated: CATQEGPYSNQPQHF.

This CDR3 reads CASSLAAGATYEQYF. In DNA form, the CDR3 reads TGCGCCAGCAGCTTGGCAGCGGGGGCGACCTACGAGCAGTACTTC. J is TRBJ2-7 and V is TRBV5-1; 8 bases map to TRBD2. Germline lookup yields CDR1 SGHRS and CDR2 YFSETQ. After removal of 0 bases from V and 2 bases from J, the junction contained 4 bases not matched to a gene. This CDR3 region has 15 residues.

The chain employs TRBV7-3 and TRBJ2-1; 11 bases align to TRBD2. CDR1 and CDR2 (germline): SGHTA, FQGTGA. Trimming removed 4 bases from V and 9 bases from J; junction bases left unmatched: 14. The CDR3 runs 17 residues. In DNA, the CDR3 is TGTGCCAGCAGCTCCTCAGGGCTAGCGGGGGGCCGGGTTGAGCAGTTCTTC. This sequence encodes CASSSSGLAGGRVEQFF.

The genes are TRBV5-6 and TRBJ2-2, with a possible D match to TRBD1 (5 bases). CDR3 length: 16 amino acids. Germline CDR1 and CDR2: SGHDT and YYEEEE. Trimming cost V 0 bases and J 5 bases, with 14 bases left between them. Here the CDR3 DNA reads TGTGCCAGCAGCTTGGCGCGCAGGGAAGCGACCGGGGAGCTGTTTTTT. Its protein product is CASSLARREATGELFF.

Concerning this clone: Within the sample, other DNA sequences also encode this same CDR3. The rearrangement joins TRBV3-1 (or the pseudogene TRBV3-2) to TRBJ2-5, with 11 bases fitting TRBD2. V was pared by 1 base and J by 5 bases, with 6 bases of the junction left unmatched. The CDR3 runs to 16 residues. Germline V CDR1 and CDR2: LGHDT, YNNKEL (reference sequence). Here the CDR3 DNA reads TGTGCCAGCAGCCAAGGGCTAGCGGGGGGCGGGGAGACCCAGTACTTC. It is translated as CASSQGLAGGGETQYF.

This chain links TRBV7-9 with TRBJ2-3; D could derive from TRBD1 or TRBD2 (5 bases each). The germline V gene has CDR1 SEHNR and CDR2 FQNEAQ (reference sequence). The CDR3 has 14 residues. The germline V and J ends were trimmed by 5 bases and 2 bases, with 11 bases remaining between them. The CDR3 region has the DNA TGTGCCAGCAGCCCCTGGGGGAACACAGATACGCAGTATTTT. As protein: CASSPWGNTDTQYF.

The rearrangement links TRBV9 to TRBJ2-3, with TRBD2 matching 9 bases. This CDR3 spans 17 amino acids. Germline V gene data show CDR1 as SGDLS and CDR2 as YYNGEE. V lost 0 bases, J lost 0 bases, and 5 bases stayed unmatched. DNA for the CDR3: TGTGCCAGCAGCGTAGTGAGCGGGGGGCTCAGCACAGATACGCAGTATTTT. It encodes CASSVVSGGLSTDTQYF.

This clone was detected a few times. This sequence joins TRBV20-1 and TRBJ2-5; D not certain. Germline loops: CDR1 DFQATT, CDR2 SNEGSKA (reference sequence). This CDR3 is built from 14 residues. V was clipped by 3 bases and J by 10 bases, with 21 bases between them. CDR3 nucleotide sequence: TGCAGTGCTAGTATCCGACTCACCGTAGGAGACCAGTACTTC. It codes for CSASIRLTVGDQYF.

V and J are TRBV10-2 and TRBJ2-3, with unresolved D. Per the germline V gene, CDR1 is WSHSY and CDR2 is SAAADI. Trimming took off 10 bases at V and 1 base at J, with 12 bases between the two ends. The CDR3 is 13 amino acids. The CDR3 loop reads CATRSDGTDTQYF. The CDR3 coding sequence is TGCGCCACCCGATCGGACGGCACAGATACGCAGTATTTT.

This rearrangement joins TRBV6-6 to TRBJ2-7; TRBD1 matches 8 bases. The length of the CDR3 is 14 residues. Germline lookup yields CDR1 MNHNY and CDR2 SVGAGI (reference sequence). The J segment lost 3 bases and the V segment lost 7 bases, leaving 8 bases of the junction unmatched. CDR3 protein: CASNDRGSGYEQYF. In nucleotides, the CDR3 is TGTGCCAGCAATGACAGGGGCTCTGGCTACGAGCAGTACTTC.

This chain uses TRBV5-4 with TRBJ2-1; 13 nucleotides align to TRBD2. Losses at the gene ends were 4 bases for V and 0 bases for J; bases not matched to a gene: 4. The CDR3 runs 17 residues. Germline V CDR1 and CDR2: SGHNT, YYREEE (reference sequence). The CDR3 region has the DNA TGTGCCAGCAGCCCACGGACTAGCGGGAGCTCCTACAATGAGCAGTTCTTC. It specifies CASSPRTSGSSYNEQFF. The complete variable domain, with remaining parts taken from reference TRBV5-4 and TRBJ2-1, reads ETGVTQSPTHLIKTRGQQVTLRCSSQSGHNTVSWYQQALGQGPQFIFQYYREEENGRGNFPPRFSGLQFPNYSSELNVNALELDDSALYLCASSPRTSGSSYNEQFFGPGTRLTVL.

The chain couples TRBV6-5 to TRBJ2-1; TRBD2 is a possible D gene (5 bases). V lost 11 bases, J lost 1 base, and 9 bases lay in between. The CDR3 runs to 12 residues. The germline V gene has CDR1 MNHEY and CDR2 SVGAGI. The CDR3 loop is CAARDSYNEQFF. As DNA, the CDR3 is TGTGCCGCCCGGGATTCCTACAATGAGCAGTTCTTC.

The CDR3 is CASSPQGAGPNNEQFF. In nucleotides, the CDR3 is TGTGCCAGTAGTCCCCAGGGGGCGGGGCCTAACAATGAGCAGTTCTTC. This chain links TRBV19 with TRBJ2-1; 8 nucleotides line up with TRBD1. Trimming removed 5 bases from V and 5 bases from J; junction bases left unmatched: 11. Germline CDR1 LNHDA, CDR2 SQIVND (reference sequence). CDR3 length equals 16 residues. Looking up the rest from reference TRBV19 and TRBJ2-1 gives the full variable domain: DGGITQSPKYLFRKEGQNVTLSCEQNLNHDAMYWYRQDPGQGLRLIYYSQIVNDFQKGDIAEGYSVSREKKESFPLTVTSAQKNPTAFYLCASSPQGAGPNNEQFFGPGTRLTVL.

The rearrangement joins TRBV5-8 to TRBJ2-1; 9 bases fit TRBD1. Germline loops: CDR1 SGHTS, CDR2 YDEGEE. The V segment lost 1 base and the J segment 6 bases; nucleotides outside the gene matches: 2. The CDR3 sequence is 14 residues long. CDR3 in amino acids: CASSLSGQGNEQFF. In nucleotides, the CDR3 is TGTGCCAGCAGCTTGTCGGGACAGGGCAATGAGCAGTTCTTC.

V gene TRBV19 combines with J gene TRBJ1-4; unclear D gene. The CDR3 has 13 amino acids. Trimming shortened V by 5 bases and J by 4 bases, and 8 bases separated the two germline ends. Germline values: CDR1 LNHDA, CDR2 SQIVND (reference sequence). CDR3 nucleotides: TGTGCCAGTAGTTCGGACGGTAATGAAAAACTGTTTTTT. This sequence encodes CASSSDGNEKLFF.

The chain employs TRBV19 and TRBJ2-7; D may be TRBD1 or TRBD2 (5 bases each). The length of the CDR3 is 15 residues. The V and J ends lost 6 bases and 0 bases respectively, with 15 bases between them. Per germline, CDR1 LNHDA and CDR2 SQIVND (reference sequence). CDR3 bases: TGTGCCAGTAGGCTCCGGGACCTCTTCTCCTACGAGCAGTACTTC. Protein: CASRLRDLFSYEQYF.